One sample yielded the 4 T cell receptor beta chains listed below, sequenced in a study of cytomegalovirus exposure and HLA in healthy donors. The primer mix had 60 Vbeta and 13 Jbeta primers. Data came from immunoSEQ multiplex PCR; TCRdb stores just in-frame clones and leaves some out. The table lists some 160,000 clones, approximately 68% of them singletons, with 2% to 2.5% in the top ten. The sequenced sample was PBMCs. These receptors were obtained from a man aged 40-49 years in good health and CMV-seronegative.

This chain joins TRBV7-8 and TRBJ1-2; unclear D gene. V gave up 1 base and J gave up 1 base, with 10 bases separating them. CDR1 is SGHVS and CDR2 is FQNEAQ in the germline V gene. The CDR3 is made up of 15 amino acids. The CDR3 spells CASSLGRTLNYGYTF. The CDR3 region has the DNA TGTGCCAGCAGCTTAGGGAGGACCCTTAACTATGGCTACACCTTC.

This clone was detected a few times. The chain uses TRBV27 and TRBJ2-7, with unresolved D. The CDR3 length is 14 residues. In germline, CDR1 is MNHEY, CDR2 SMNVEV (reference sequence). The germline V and J ends were trimmed by 3 bases and 0 bases, with 9 bases remaining between them. This chain's CDR3 is CASSFRGSSYEQYF. The DNA of the CDR3 is TGTGCCAGCAGTTTCCGTGGCAGCTCCTACGAGCAGTACTTC.

The rearrangement uses TRBV5-6 and TRBJ2-5; D is possibly TRBD2 (5 bases). Trimming left V 7 bases short and J 4 bases short, with 11 bases between. Germline V gene data show CDR1 as SGHDT and CDR2 as YYEEEE. The CDR3 is 12 residues long. CDR3 DNA sequence: TGTGCCAGCGGAAGGGCGGGAGAGACCCAGTACTTC. This sequence encodes CASGRAGETQYF.

The chain combines TRBV30 with TRBJ2-2; 9 nucleotides match TRBD2. CDR1 and CDR2 (germline): GTSNPN, SVGIG (reference sequence). CDR3 length: 17 residues. Trimming removed 2 bases from V and 0 bases from J; junction bases left unmatched: 7. In nucleotides, the CDR3 is TGTGCCTGGAGTAATGGCGGGAGGGCCTCGAACACCGGGGAGCTGTTTTTT. It codes for CAWSNGGRASNTGELFF.